The entry below gives a single T cell receptor beta chain sequence along with its context. This clone appeared a single time. Its antigen remains unidentified. Base qualities are not at hand, and no much larger clone is one base apart. TCRbeta CDR3 regions were amplified from genomic DNA using the immunoSEQ Assay, a bias-controlled multiplex PCR. As for the authors' bioinformatics: The number of nucleated cells in each sample was estimated by amplification of reference gene primers within the assay. To quantify the absolute abundance of each unique TCRbeta CDR3 rearrangement, sequence reads were collapsed and filtered. For each sample, productive Simpson clonality was calculated as the square root of Simpson's diversity index over productive rearrangements. The table comes from immuneACCESS by way of TCRdb, which keeps in-frame sequences with V and J called. Part of the clones is missing from these tables; in studies checked, under half for an unresolved V gene and the rest for unknown reasons. For V, J and clone size, that table is used; D and trimming come from the DNA. A total of 40,000 to 45,000 clones appear in this sample, 90% of them only once. 4.5% to 6.5% of the sample comes from the top ten.

This sample is drawn from a study of blood T cell repertoires in COVID-19 (dated by TCRdb to 2019 to 2021). At the level of the whole study: Collaborator samples came from the United States, Italy and Spain and covered acute and convalescent phases of COVID-19. The repertoires were released in a freely available public database intended as a resource for research on the immune response to SARS-CoV-2. The sample metadata nearly always contained a de-identified subject ID, COVID-19 status, age in years and sex. The prospective study material was composed of cDNA or gDNA derived from T cells, B-cell-depleted T cells, or PBMCs. The samples were drawn from two sources: the first 160 participants of the ongoing ImmuneRACE study, and 1,000 to 1,500 subjects contributed by 6 global collaborators. HLA class I and class II types, where available, came from metadata supplied by the sample provider rather than from assay-based typing. Subjects who had been exposed to COVID-19, were actively infected with it, or had recovered from it provided the deeply sampled blood TCRbeta repertoires that made up the dataset.

Collaborating institutions collected whole blood in K2EDTA tubes following their own protocols. For TCRbeta analysis, collaborator samples were shipped as frozen whole blood, as isolated PBMCs, or as DNA extracted from either sample type. Overall study results and their limits: The quantity of clinical and demographic metadata differed by source and by participant and was supplied without curation.

According to the germline V gene, CDR1 reads SGHTS and CDR2 reads YDEGEE. At the junction V is shortened by 5 bases and J by 3 bases; bases outside the gene matches: 5. Its CDR3 holds 14 amino acids, cysteine through phenylalanine. The CDR3 DNA has 42 bases and is translated from base 1. The chain joins TRBV5-8 to TRBJ2-1; 7 nucleotides in the junction match TRBD2. The receptor comes from a human donor in a cohort sampled during active COVID-19. Sequences were obtained from peripheral blood. In nucleotides, the sequence is TGTGCCAGCAGGGATGGACTAGTCTACAATGAGCAGTTCTTC. The encoded protein is CASRDGLVYNEQFF.